The TCR beta chain under discussion was sequenced for a study of post-analysis software for immune sequencing data. This clonotype was picked up many times. Carried by the TCR beta cDNA libraries were unique molecular identifiers. TCRdb reanalysed the PCR reads using MiXCR and keeps one entry per CDR3 protein. The sample has 150,000 to 200,000 distinct CDR3 sequences; roughly 40% are singletons. The receptor was isolated from a girl aged 5 to 17 with multiple sclerosis. The specimen comprised blood, sampled after autologous hematopoietic stem cell transplantation.

Here the CDR3 reads CASTTGFPGELTEQYF. The DNA of the CDR3 is TGTGCCAGCACCACGGGTTTCCCGGGAGAGTTAACGGAGCAGTACTTC. V and J are TRBV7-3 and TRBJ2-7; tentatively, D is TRBD2 (6 bases). This CDR3 comprises 16 residues. Germline values: CDR1 SGHTA, CDR2 FQGTGA. Trimming removed 7 bases from V and 7 bases from J, with 26 bases in between. Full variable domain (missing parts from reference TRBV7-3 and TRBJ2-7): GAGVSQTPSNKVTEKGKYVELRCDPISGHTALYWYRQSLGQGPEFLIYFQGTGAADDSGLPNDRFFAVRPEGSVSTLKIQRTERGDSAVYLCASTTGFPGELTEQYFGPGTRLTVT.